Listed below are T cell receptor beta chains from one sample, sequenced in a study of T cell responses to AZD1222 COVID-19 vaccine. TCRdb's copy holds only in-frame clones and misses some; the assay was immunoSEQ multiplex PCR. This table has about 67,000 clones, 80% to 90% appearing once. Sequencing used peripheral blood, obtained 28 days after the second AZD1222 dose. The receptor source for this set is an adult who received the AZD1222 COVID-19 vaccine. The CDR3 runs from the conserved cysteine through the conserved F or W. The order of the fields is J gene, clone size, V gene, D gene, CDR3 DNA, CDR3 protein. The D gene is left open where the match is weak. Expanded clones are given a class, and other clones once, few, many or no size at all.

j_call: TRBJ2-7; clone_size: NA; v_call: TRBV2; d_call: NA; cdr3_nt: TGTGCCAGCAGTCCCCATCGCTACGAGCAGTACTTC; cdr3_aa: CASSPHRYEQYF
j_call: TRBJ1-1; clone_size: NA; v_call: TRBV6-2/TRBV6-3; d_call: NA; cdr3_nt: TGTGCCAGCAGTTACCTCCCGAAGGGATGGTGGACTGAAGCTTTCTTT; cdr3_aa: CASSYLPKGWWTEAFF
j_call: TRBJ1-6; clone_size: NA; v_call: TRBV6-2/TRBV6-3; d_call: NA; cdr3_nt: TGTGCCAGCAGTTGGCGGGCCCCAAATTCACCCCTCCACTTT; cdr3_aa: CASSWRAPNSPLHF
j_call: TRBJ1-6; clone_size: NA; v_call: TRBV5-1; d_call: TRBD1; cdr3_nt: TGCGCCAGCAGCTTCGACAGGGGGTGGGATTCACCCCTCCACTTT; cdr3_aa: CASSFDRGWDSPLHF
j_call: TRBJ1-1; clone_size: few; v_call: TRBV18; d_call: NA; cdr3_nt: TGTGCCAGCTCACCCCAGACAGATCAAGCCGAAGCTTTCTTT; cdr3_aa: CASSPQTDQAEAFF
j_call: TRBJ1-2; clone_size: NA; v_call: TRBV2; d_call: NA; cdr3_nt: TGTGCCACCGGGCAGAACTATGGCTACACCTTC; cdr3_aa: CATGQNYGYTF
j_call: TRBJ2-1; clone_size: once; v_call: TRBV6-7; d_call: TRBD2; cdr3_nt: TGTGCCAGCACGCCCGGACTAGCGGGGGGGAGCTCCTACAATGAGCAGTTCTTC; cdr3_aa: CASTPGLAGGSSYNEQFF
j_call: TRBJ1-1; clone_size: NA; v_call: TRBV9; d_call: TRBD1; cdr3_nt: TGTGCCAGCAGCTTTGGGACAGGGAACACTGAAGCTTTCTTT; cdr3_aa: CASSFGTGNTEAFF
j_call: TRBJ2-6; clone_size: NA; v_call: TRBV11-3; d_call: NA; cdr3_nt: TGTGCCAGCAGCTTAGGCTGGGGGCAGGGGAGGACCTCTGGGGCCAACGTCCTGACTTTC; cdr3_aa: CASSLGWGQGRTSGANVLTF
j_call: TRBJ1-6; clone_size: once; v_call: TRBV3-1/TRBV3-2; d_call: NA; cdr3_nt: TGTGCCAGCAGCCAAGATTTCGGGGCACCCCTCCACTTT; cdr3_aa: CASSQDFGAPLHF
j_call: TRBJ1-6; clone_size: once; v_call: TRBV21-1; d_call: NA; cdr3_nt: TGTGCCAGCAGCGCCAGACAGGGGCCCCTTAATTCACCCCTCCACTTT; cdr3_aa: CASSARQGPLNSPLHF
j_call: TRBJ1-1; clone_size: NA; v_call: TRBV7-8; d_call: NA; cdr3_nt: TGTGCCAGCAGCACCCGAAAGGGCGGGGACACTGAAGCTTTCTTT; cdr3_aa: CASSTRKGGDTEAFF
j_call: TRBJ1-5; clone_size: NA; v_call: TRBV7-2; d_call: NA; cdr3_nt: TGTGCCAGCAGCCCCTTCGGCGACCAGCCCCAGCATTTT; cdr3_aa: CASSPFGDQPQHF
j_call: TRBJ2-5; clone_size: NA; v_call: TRBV5-4; d_call: NA; cdr3_nt: TGTGCCAGCAGCTCCGGGACGGGTATGCGAGAGACCCAGTACTTC; cdr3_aa: CASSSGTGMRETQYF
j_call: TRBJ2-3; clone_size: NA; v_call: TRBV5-8; d_call: TRBD2; cdr3_nt: TGTGCCAGCAGCGCTACCGGGACTAGAAGCACAGATACGCAGTATTTT; cdr3_aa: CASSATGTRSTDTQYF
j_call: TRBJ2-2; clone_size: NA; v_call: TRBV30; d_call: NA; cdr3_nt: TGTGCCTGGAGTGTAGGGGGGAGGGAGCTGTTTTTT; cdr3_aa: CAWSVGGRELFF
j_call: TRBJ2-3; clone_size: once; v_call: TRBV5-1; d_call: NA; cdr3_nt: TGCGCCAGCAAGTATGGCACAGATACGCAGTATTTT; cdr3_aa: CASKYGTDTQYF
j_call: TRBJ2-5; clone_size: NA; v_call: TRBV2; d_call: TRBD1; cdr3_nt: TGTGCCAGCAGACCCGGGACAGGGGCTGGAAAGACCCAGTACTTC; cdr3_aa: CASRPGTGAGKTQYF